The 20 T cell receptor beta chains presented below share a single source sample, sequenced in a study of T cells in Graves' hyperthyroidism and ophthalmopathy. There were TCR beta CDR3 regions amplified from RNA transcripts. In the first-round RT-PCR of the TCR CDR3, the HTBI primer set was used. TCRdb re-called the multiplex PCR reads with MiXCR, one entry per CDR3 protein. The sample yields approximately 370,000 distinct CDR3 sequences, about 15% seen once. Sequenced material: blood. These receptors originate from a woman between 25 and 40 years old with Graves' hyperthyroidism.

This clonotype has a count of ten or more. This chain links TRBV9 with TRBJ1-2; TRBD1 agrees at 10 bases. The ends lost 3 bases at V and 3 bases at J; junction bases unmatched: 5. This CDR3 has 15 amino acids. Germline V gene data show CDR1 as SGDLS and CDR2 as YYNGEE. Here the CDR3 reads CASSAGDRGDYGYTF. In DNA, the CDR3 is TGTGCCAGCAGCGCCGGGGACAGGGGAGACTATGGCTACACCTTC. Filled out from reference TRBV9 and TRBJ1-2, the complete variable domain reads DSGVTQTPKHLITATGQRVTLRCSPRSGDLSVYWYQQSLDQGLQFLIQYYNGEERAKGNILERFSAQQFPDLHSELNLSSLELGDSALYFCASSAGDRGDYGYTFGSGTRLTVV.

This clonotype was seen at least ten times. The chain carries TRBV10-3 and TRBJ2-6; D remains unclear. V was shortened by 4 bases and J by 4 bases, with 11 bases between the two germline ends. This CDR3 region has 15 residues. CDR1 ENHRY and CDR2 SYGVKD come from the germline V gene. CDR3 loop: CAISVGGEGANVLTF. CDR3 bases: TGTGCCATCAGTGTGGGTGGGGAAGGGGCCAACGTCCTGACTTTC.

The CDR3: CAISEADRGRDQPQHF. The CDR3 coding sequence is TGTGCCATCAGTGAAGCGGACAGGGGACGTGATCAGCCCCAGCATTTT. V is TRBV10-3 and J is TRBJ1-5, with 9 positions matching TRBD1. This CDR3 is 16 amino acids long. J lost 5 bases, V lost 3 bases, and 8 bases had no gene match. Looked up from germline, CDR1 is ENHRY and CDR2 is SYGVKD.

V usage is TRBV19 and J usage is TRBJ2-7; D may correspond to TRBD1 or TRBD2 (5 bases each). The CDR3 extends over 14 amino acids. The germline V and J ends were trimmed by 5 bases and 3 bases, with 14 bases remaining between them. Germline values: CDR1 LNHDA, CDR2 SQIVND (reference sequence). The CDR3: CASSPGAIGYEQYF. DNA of the CDR3: TGTGCCAGTAGTCCCGGGGCCATTGGCTACGAGCAGTACTTC.

This clonotype occurred many times. The CDR3 sequence: CASSLATPRQGLSDAFF. The CDR3 bases are TGTGCCAGCAGCTTAGCTACTCCACGGCAGGGTCTATCGGATGCTTTCTTT. The V gene is TRBV7-2, the J gene TRBJ1-1; maybe TRBD1 (5 bases). This CDR3 spans 17 amino acids. Germline lookup yields CDR1 SGHTA and CDR2 FQGNSA. V lost 0 bases and J 11 bases, leaving 25 bases between the germline ends. Supplemented by reference TRBV7-2 and TRBJ1-1, the full variable domain reads GAGVSQSPSNKVTEKGKDVELRCDPISGHTALYWYRQSLGQGLEFLIYFQGNSAPDKSGLPSDRFSAERTGGSVSTLTIQRTQQEDSAVYLCASSLATPRQGLSDAFFGQGTRLTVV.

The chain links TRBV7-8 to TRBJ2-7, with D perhaps TRBD2 (5 bases). V gave up 2 bases and J gave up 1 base, with 21 bases separating them. The CDR3 has 18 amino acids. Germline V gives CDR1 SGHVS, CDR2 FQNEAQ. The CDR3: CASSLLRAREFSSYEQYF. Here the CDR3 DNA reads TGTGCCAGCAGCTTATTGAGGGCCCGAGAGTTTTCTTCCTACGAGCAGTACTTC.

This clonotype was recorded many times. The chain combines TRBV7-8 with TRBJ1-1; no clear D gene. CDR3 length: 14 residues. Between the trimmed V and J ends, which lost 5 bases and 1 base, there was a span of 11 bases. Germline V gene data show CDR1 as SGHVS and CDR2 as FQNEAQ. This CDR3 reads CASSQTVTNTEAFF. In nucleotides, the CDR3 is TGTGCCAGCAGCCAGACTGTTACGAACACTGAAGCTTTCTTT.

Many counts were recorded for this clonotype. The chain carries TRBV7-3 and TRBJ1-1; D is unresolved. Germline CDR1 is SGHTA and CDR2 is FQGTGA. This CDR3 region has 15 residues. V was pared by 2 bases and J by 1 base, with 11 bases between. The CDR3 loop reads CASSLAPRANTEAFF. In nucleotides, the CDR3 is TGTGCCAGCAGCTTAGCTCCTCGGGCGAACACTGAAGCTTTCTTT.

The chain couples TRBV6-1 to TRBJ2-3; 8 bases match TRBD2. V was clipped by 7 bases and J by 5 bases; unmatched bases: 11. The CDR3 consists of 15 residues. Germline values: CDR1 MNHNS, CDR2 SASEGT. CDR3 in amino acids: CASTRAGRARDTQYF. Written as DNA, the CDR3 is TGTGCCAGCACCAGGGCCGGGAGGGCCCGAGATACGCAGTATTTT.

This clonotype was recorded many times. The V gene is TRBV18, the J gene TRBJ2-7; TRBD2 matches 8 bases. Germline V CDR1 and CDR2: KGHSH, LQKENI. The CDR3 covers 13 residues. Trimming took 1 base from V and 7 from J; bases not matched to a gene: 3. CDR3 sequence: CASSPLAGPEQYF. CDR3 DNA sequence: TGTGCCAGCTCACCACTAGCGGGGCCAGAGCAGTACTTC. The complete variable domain, with remaining parts taken from reference TRBV18 and TRBJ2-7, reads NAGVMQNPRHLVRRRGQEARLRCSPMKGHSHVYWYRQLPEEGLKFMVYLQKENIIDESGMPKERFSAEFPKEGPSILRIQQVVRGDSAAYFCASSPLAGPEQYFGPGTRLTVT.

Ten or more counts support this clonotype. The chain carries TRBV20-1 and TRBJ2-7; no clear D. Trimming removed 3 bases at V and 3 bases at J, with 9 bases between. The CDR3 extends over 12 amino acids. In germline, CDR1 is DFQATT, CDR2 SNEGSKA (reference sequence). As DNA, the CDR3 is TGCAGTGCTAGGGTGGGTAACTACGAGCAGTACTTC. Its protein product is CSARVGNYEQYF.

The chain uses TRBV19 and TRBJ2-1, with 11 bases aligning to TRBD2. CDR3 length equals 16 residues. Germline V lookup: CDR1 LNHDA, CDR2 SQIVND (reference sequence). With 6 bases clipped from V and 9 bases from J, the junction kept 13 bases outside the gene matches. DNA for the CDR3: TGTGCCAGTAGCAACCTCGGGACTAGCGGCGCCTTTGAGCAGTTCTTC. Its protein is CASSNLGTSGAFEQFF.

Only a few counts were recorded for this clonotype. V gene TRBV6-1 combines with J gene TRBJ2-3; maybe TRBD1 (7 bases). V was shortened by 6 bases and J by 2 bases, with 18 bases between the two germline ends. The CDR3 covers 16 residues. From germline, CDR1 is MNHNS and CDR2 SASEGT. The CDR3 protein is CASRESGGPLTDTQYF. CDR3 nucleotide sequence: TGTGCCAGCAGGGAATCAGGGGGGCCTCTCACAGATACGCAGTATTTT.

This clonotype turned up a few times. V usage is TRBV5-1 and J usage is TRBJ2-5, with D possibly being TRBD2 (6 bases). The V end lost 4 bases, the J end lost 2 bases, and 18 bases lay between the germline ends. Germline CDR1 reads SGHRS; CDR2 reads YFSETQ. CDR3 length: 16 residues. The CDR3 here is CASSNGAGGRQETQYF. For the CDR3, the DNA is TGCGCCAGCAGCAATGGGGCTGGGGGGAGGCAAGAGACCCAGTACTTC.

This clonotype was counted many times. This chain connects TRBV29-1 to TRBJ1-2, with 7 bases fitting TRBD1. Germline V lookup: CDR1 SQVTM, CDR2 ANQGSEA. V shed 6 bases and J 4 bases; nucleotides not matched to a gene: 2. The CDR3 is made up of 11 amino acids. The CDR3 DNA reads as TGCAGCGTCCGGGACAGCTATGGCTACACCTTC. Residues: CSVRDSYGYTF.

The chain joins TRBV20-1 to TRBJ1-1; a possible D gene is TRBD1 (5 bases). Germline loops: CDR1 DFQATT, CDR2 SNEGSKA (reference sequence). The CDR3 sequence is 13 residues long. V shed 4 bases and J shed 11 bases, with 20 bases lying between them. CDR3 amino acids: CSATTLRGGWAFF. Written as DNA, the CDR3 is TGCAGTGCTACCACCTTACGGGGGGGTTGGGCTTTCTTT.

This clonotype came up a few times. The chain carries TRBV28 and TRBJ2-4; 8 bases map to TRBD2. The trim removed 3 bases at V and 0 bases at J, leaving 10 bases unmatched. Per the germline V gene, CDR1 is MDHEN and CDR2 is SYDVKM. The CDR3 loop spans 18 amino acids. In nucleotides, the CDR3 is TGTGCCAGCAGTTTTAGCCCTCGGGAGGGCGAAGCCAAAAACATTCAGTACTTC. This codes for CASSFSPREGEAKNIQYF. Full variable domain (missing parts from reference TRBV28 and TRBJ2-4): DVKVTQSSRYLVKRTGEKVFLECVQDMDHENMFWYRQDPGLGLRLIYFSYDVKMKEKGDIPEGYSVSREKKERFSLILESASTNQTSMYLCASSFSPREGEAKNIQYFGAGTRLSVL.

This clonotype appeared many times. This chain connects TRBV6-1 to TRBJ1-2; TRBD1 is a possible D gene (6 bases). Deletions cut 6 bases from V and 4 bases from J, with 12 bases between. The CDR3 totals 13 residues. Germline V lookup: CDR1 MNHNS, CDR2 SASEGT. The CDR3 bases are TGTGCCAGCAGGGAGACAGGCTTCTATGGCTACACCTTC. This sequence encodes CASRETGFYGYTF.

This clonotype was recorded a few times. A much more abundant neighbour one base away suggests this may be a read error. J is TRBJ2-5 and V is TRBV7-3; 9 nucleotides align to TRBD1. The CDR3 spans 14 residues. In germline, CDR1 is SGHTA, CDR2 FQGTGA. The V segment lost 5 bases and the J segment 4 bases; nucleotides outside the gene matches: 5. The CDR3 spells CASSPGTGSETQYF. The CDR3 coding sequence is TGTGCCAGCAGCCCCGGGACAGGGTCAGAGACCCAGTACTTC.

Many counts were recorded for this clonotype. The chain is built from TRBV28 and TRBJ2-7, with D possibly matching TRBD2 (6 bases). Trimming removed 0 bases at V and 4 bases at J, with 10 bases between. CDR1 and CDR2 from the germline V gene are MDHEN and SYDVKM. There are 14 residues in the CDR3. The CDR3 loop is CASSLWGSGYEQYF. In DNA, the CDR3 is TGTGCCAGCAGTTTATGGGGTAGCGGTTACGAGCAGTACTTC.